Following are 29 T cell receptor beta chains from one sample sequenced in a study of graft-versus-host responses after intestinal transplantation. Assay used: immunoSEQ multiplex PCR; TCRdb lists only in-frame clones, some missing. This sample has about 100,000 clones; about 90% occur once, and the top ten carry 0.95%. Antigens for these TCRs are unknown. The sample in question was unstimulated CD4+ T cells sorted from spleen or lymph node cells, obtained before transplant. The receptors originated from a human donor who was the organ donor for an intestinal transplant.

J is TRBJ1-2 and V is TRBV19; no firm D call. This CDR3 has 13 residues. The germline V gene has CDR1 LNHDA and CDR2 SQIVND (reference sequence). V was cut by 5 bases and J by 4 bases, with 11 bases left in between. The CDR3 reads CASSYVAGYGYTF. In DNA form, the CDR3 reads TGTGCCAGTAGTTATGTGGCAGGCTATGGCTACACCTTC.

The chain carries TRBV27 and TRBJ1-5; 8 nucleotides agree with TRBD1. The trim removed 2 bases at V and 1 base at J, leaving 10 bases unmatched. This CDR3 is 18 amino acids long. CDR1 MNHEY and CDR2 SMNVEV come from the germline V gene (reference sequence). CDR3 protein: CASSLSPPGGNSNQPQHF. In nucleotides, the CDR3 is TGTGCCAGCAGTTTAAGTCCCCCAGGGGGCAACAGCAATCAGCCCCAGCATTTT.

The gene calls are TRBV5-1 and TRBJ1-1; the D is unclear. Germline CDR1 SGHRS, CDR2 YFSETQ. V shed 4 bases and J shed 0 bases, with 16 bases lying between them. This CDR3 region has 16 residues. In DNA, the CDR3 is TGCGCCAGCAGCCCCCGCGCGGCGCCCATGAACACTGAAGCTTTCTTT. It yields the protein CASSPRAAPMNTEAFF.

The chain is built from TRBV19 and TRBJ2-3; 12 nucleotides line up with TRBD1. The V gene's germline CDR1 is LNHDA and CDR2 SQIVND (reference sequence). This CDR3 has 15 amino acids. V shed 4 bases and J 8 bases; nucleotides not matched to a gene: 7. CDR3 coding DNA: TGTGCCAGTAGTACCGGGACAGGGGGCGTGGGTACGCAGTATTTT. Its protein product is CASSTGTGGVGTQYF.

The V call is TRBV10-3, the J call TRBJ1-1; D remains unclear. The CDR3 runs to 11 residues. Deletions cut 10 bases from V and 1 base from J, with 7 bases between. Germline values: CDR1 ENHRY, CDR2 SYGVKD. The CDR3 DNA sequence: TGTGCCACGCTCCAGAACACTGAAGCTTTCTTT. Encoded protein: CATLQNTEAFF.

The gene calls are TRBV5-8 and TRBJ2-6, with 9 bases aligning to TRBD1. This CDR3 comprises 15 residues. The germline CDR1 and CDR2 sequences are SGHTS and YDEGEE. The trim removed 8 bases at V and 4 bases at J, leaving 7 bases unmatched. In DNA, the CDR3 is TGTGCCAGTGACAGGGGGTCCGGGGGGGCCAACGTCCTGACTTTC. The encoded protein is CASDRGSGGANVLTF.

This chain uses TRBV7-9 with TRBJ1-1; D perhaps matches TRBD1 (5 bases). CDR3 length: 13 amino acids. V lost 2 bases, J lost 5 bases, and 9 bases lay in between. CDR1 is SEHNR and CDR2 is FQNEAQ in the germline V gene (reference sequence). The CDR3 coding sequence is TGTGCCAGCAGCTTACTAGGGACGACTGAAGCTTTCTTT. Residues: CASSLLGTTEAFF.

The V and J genes are TRBV5-6 and TRBJ1-2; TRBD1 might be the D (5 bases). The CDR3 has 13 residues. V was trimmed by 2 bases and J by 2 bases, leaving 7 bases between them. Per germline, CDR1 SGHDT and CDR2 YYEEEE. CDR3: CASSFKGNYGYTF. CDR3 DNA sequence: TGTGCCAGCAGCTTCAAGGGGAACTATGGCTACACCTTC.

The rearrangement joins TRBV27 to TRBJ2-7; no firm D call. From germline, CDR1 is MNHEY and CDR2 SMNVEV (reference sequence). The V end lost 1 base, the J end lost 2 bases, and 6 bases lay between the germline ends. The CDR3 has 13 amino acids. The CDR3 spells CASSLWGTYEQYF. The CDR3 region has the DNA TGTGCCAGCAGTTTATGGGGAACCTACGAGCAGTACTTC.

The genes are TRBV5-7 and TRBJ2-7, with D uncertain. TRBV5-7 is recorded as an ORF, its role being uncertain. Trimming cost V 1 base and J 2 bases, with 22 bases left between them. The CDR3 covers 18 residues. CDR3 in amino acids: CASSLNVVFGHATYEQYF. The CDR3 DNA follows: TGTGCCAGCAGCTTGAATGTAGTTTTCGGCCATGCGACCTACGAGCAGTACTTC.

CDR3 sequence reads: CASSGSNTGELFF. CDR3 nucleotide sequence: TGTGCCAGCAGTGGGTCGAACACCGGGGAGCTGTTTTTT. V and J are TRBV6-4 and TRBJ2-2; D call uncertain. Trimming pared 4 bases from V and 0 bases from J, leaving 3 bases between. Germline CDR1 reads MRHNA; CDR2 reads SNTAGT. The CDR3 has 13 amino acids.

This clone was picked up one time. V and J are TRBV29-1 and TRBJ2-2; TRBD2 matches 8 bases. CDR1 is SQVTM, CDR2 ANQGSEA, per germline. J gave up 6 bases and V 3 bases, and 6 bases lay outside the gene matches. This CDR3 has 14 amino acids. The CDR3, as DNA: TGCAGCGTTGAGATAACGGGGGGGCCCGGGGAGCTGTTTTTT. Protein product: CSVEITGGPGELFF.

This clone was seen more than once but under ten times. The rearrangement uses TRBV5-5 and TRBJ2-4, with 12 bases aligning to TRBD1. The CDR3 is 18 amino acids. J gave up 2 bases and V 7 bases, and 13 bases lay outside the gene matches. Per the germline V gene, CDR1 is SGHKS and CDR2 is YYEKEE (reference sequence). CDR3 residues: CASARPGQGAGTKNIQYF. Written as DNA, the CDR3 is TGTGCCAGCGCGCGCCCGGGACAGGGGGCTGGGACCAAAAACATTCAGTACTTC.

The sample holds a few counts of this clone. V gene TRBV18 combines with J gene TRBJ1-3; no firm D call. V shed 5 bases and J shed 0 bases, with 5 bases lying between them. In germline, CDR1 is KGHSH, CDR2 LQKENI. This CDR3 has 13 amino acids. CDR3 region: CASSDTSGNTIYF. CDR3 coding DNA: TGTGCCAGCTCAGATACCTCTGGAAACACCATATATTTT.

This chain uses TRBV28 with TRBJ2-1, with 7 bases aligning to TRBD2. This CDR3 is 14 amino acids long. V lost 7 bases, J lost 7 bases, and 10 bases stayed unmatched. Germline lookup yields CDR1 MDHEN and CDR2 SYDVKM. CDR3 bases: TGTGCCAGCACCAAGCCGGGGGGTGGGAATGAGCAGTTCTTC. It yields the protein CASTKPGGGNEQFF.

This chain's CDR3 is CASVVRGSISGANVLTF. The DNA of the CDR3 is TGTGCCAGCGTAGTGAGGGGGAGTATCTCTGGGGCCAACGTCCTGACTTTC. The chain uses TRBV5-8 and TRBJ2-6; D perhaps matches TRBD1 (6 bases). The CDR3 has 17 amino acids. Deletions cut 7 bases from V and 0 bases from J, with 17 bases between. Looked up from germline, CDR1 is SGHTS and CDR2 is YDEGEE.

The chain carries TRBV25-1 and TRBJ2-2; D gene uncertain. The CDR3 extends over 15 amino acids. The germline V gene has CDR1 MGHDK and CDR2 SYGVNS. The V end was cut by 3 bases, the J end by 0 bases, with 8 bases between. The CDR3 is CASSDTYANTGELFF. As DNA, the CDR3 is TGTGCCAGCAGTGACACATACGCGAACACCGGGGAGCTGTTTTTT.

The chain uses TRBV19 and TRBJ2-7; D possibly corresponds to TRBD2 (5 bases). CDR3 length: 14 amino acids. Looked up from germline, CDR1 is LNHDA and CDR2 is SQIVND (reference sequence). V was trimmed by 6 bases and J by 2 bases, leaving 14 bases between them. CDR3 protein: CASSNREKPYEQYF. CDR3 bases: TGTGCCAGTAGCAACCGGGAAAAACCCTACGAGCAGTACTTC.

The chain carries TRBV9 and TRBJ2-4; 15 nucleotides align to TRBD2. J was trimmed by 5 bases and V by 3 bases; bases with no gene match: 6. The V gene's germline CDR1 is SGDLS and CDR2 YYNGEE. CDR3 size: 17 residues. The CDR3 DNA reads TGTGCCAGCAGCGCCGGACTAGCGGGGGGGCTCGAAAACATTCAGTACTTC. It yields the protein CASSAGLAGGLENIQYF.

CDR3 region: CASSHSFAGGTDTQYF. DNA for the CDR3: TGTGCCAGCAGTCATTCCTTCGCGGGGGGGACAGATACGCAGTATTTT. The J gene is TRBJ2-3, the V gene TRBV25-1, with 9 positions matching TRBD2. This CDR3 contains 16 residues. The V segment lost 5 bases and the J segment 3 bases; nucleotides outside the gene matches: 9. Germline-derived CDR1 and CDR2 are MGHDK and SYGVNS. Full variable domain (remainder filled in from reference TRBV25-1 and TRBJ2-3): EADIYQTPRYLVIGTGKKITLECSQTMGHDKMYWYQQDPGMELHLIHYSYGVNSTEKGDLSSESTVSRIRTEHFPLTLESARPSHTSQYLCASSHSFAGGTDTQYFGPGTRLTVL.

The rearrangement links TRBV5-1 to TRBJ2-7; D is undetermined. CDR1 is SGHRS, CDR2 YFSETQ, per germline. The CDR3 totals 12 residues. Trimming left V 3 bases short and J 3 bases short, with 7 bases between. CDR3 coding DNA: TGCGCCAGCAGCTCGGCGTTCTACGAGCAGTACTTC. This translates into CASSSAFYEQYF.

The V and J genes are TRBV20-1 and TRBJ2-7; D unclear. Deletions cut 4 bases from V and 4 bases from J, with 8 bases between. Germline lookup yields CDR1 DFQATT and CDR2 SNEGSKA (reference sequence). This CDR3 is 11 amino acids long. CDR3 sequence reads: CSATDGYEQYF. The CDR3, as DNA: TGCAGTGCTACGGACGGATACGAGCAGTACTTC.

V is TRBV19 and J is TRBJ1-4; no clear D gene. Per germline, CDR1 LNHDA and CDR2 SQIVND (reference sequence). The V end was cut by 4 bases, the J end by 5 bases, with 11 bases between. This CDR3 comprises 14 residues. The CDR3 DNA sequence: TGTGCCAGTAGTACCACCGGGAACAATGAAAAACTGTTTTTT. Its protein product is CASSTTGNNEKLFF.

The V gene is TRBV7-9, the J gene TRBJ2-7; 9 nucleotides agree with TRBD2. The CDR3 loop spans 14 amino acids. In germline, CDR1 is SEHNR, CDR2 FQNEAQ (reference sequence). The junction had 4 bases not matched to a gene; V was cut back by 5 bases and J by 2 bases. The CDR3 protein is CASSPRTSAYEQYF. The CDR3, as DNA: TGTGCCAGCAGCCCCAGGACTAGCGCCTACGAGCAGTACTTC. Full variable domain (outside the CDR3, taken from reference TRBV7-9 and TRBJ2-7): DTGVSQNPRHKITKRGQNVTFRCDPISEHNRLYWYRQTLGQGPEFLTYFQNEAQLEKSRLLSDRFSAERPKGSFSTLEIQRTEQGDSAMYLCASSPRTSAYEQYFGPGTRLTVT.

The chain joins TRBV4-2 to TRBJ1-2; tentative D call: TRBD1 (5 bases). This CDR3 has 15 amino acids. Trimming removed 5 bases from V and 0 bases from J, with 13 bases in between. Germline V lookup: CDR1 LGHNA, CDR2 YNFKEQ. The CDR3 protein is CASSARDASNYGYTF. The CDR3, as DNA: TGTGCCAGCAGCGCCCGGGACGCCTCTAACTATGGCTACACCTTC.

The chain has TRBV30 and TRBJ2-7, with D uncertain. The length of the CDR3 is 12 residues. Trimming shortened V by 3 bases and J by 4 bases, and 10 bases separated the two germline ends. In germline, CDR1 is GTSNPN, CDR2 SVGIG (reference sequence). CDR3 in DNA: TGTGCCTGGAGCCCTGATATATACGAGCAGTACTTC. Translation: CAWSPDIYEQYF.

The rearrangement links TRBV6-5 to TRBJ1-1, with a tentative D call TRBD1 (6 bases). Germline V lookup: CDR1 MNHEY, CDR2 SVGAGI. Trimming shortened V by 6 bases and J by 1 base, and 15 bases separated the two germline ends. This CDR3 is 15 amino acids long. The CDR3 DNA reads TGTGCCAGCAGAACACTCACACAGGGGAACACTGAAGCTTTCTTT. This translates into CASRTLTQGNTEAFF.

The gene calls are TRBV7-9 and TRBJ1-3; 7 bases agree with TRBD1. CDR1 and CDR2 from the germline V gene are SEHNR and FQNEAQ (reference sequence). J lost 8 bases, V lost 5 bases, and 12 bases had no gene match. The CDR3 is made up of 15 amino acids. CDR3 in amino acids: CASSPPPGGGYTIYF. The DNA for the CDR3 is TGTGCCAGCAGCCCACCCCCAGGGGGGGGATACACCATATATTTT. Based on the CDR3 plus reference TRBV7-9 and TRBJ1-3, the full variable domain is DTGVSQNPRHKITKRGQNVTFRCDPISEHNRLYWYRQTLGQGPEFLTYFQNEAQLEKSRLLSDRFSAERPKGSFSTLEIQRTEQGDSAMYLCASSPPPGGGYTIYFGEGSWLTVV.

The chain recombines TRBV5-1 with TRBJ1-4, with 10 bases aligning to TRBD1. Unmatched junction bases numbered 5, after V lost 4 bases and J lost 8 bases. The germline V gene has CDR1 SGHRS and CDR2 YFSETQ. The CDR3 consists of 14 residues. The CDR3 is CASSRGDRGEKLFF. The CDR3 DNA is TGCGCCAGCAGCCGGGGGGACAGGGGAGAAAAACTGTTTTTT.